These 2 T cell receptor beta chains came from one sample sequenced in a study of OX40 agonist ivuxolimab in advanced cancers. Sequencing used immunoSEQ multiplex PCR; TCRdb keeps in-frame clones, though not all of them. The repertoire holds tens of thousands of clones, with around 87% as singletons. The starting material was CD4+ or CD8+ T cells sorted from blood, obtained in a trial of the OX40 agonist ivuxolimab. The source is an adult with an advanced solid tumor such as melanoma, head and neck, liver or kidney cancer.

This chain joins TRBV6-9 and TRBJ1-5; D uncertain. Trimming shortened V by 3 bases and J by 9 bases, and 12 bases separated the two germline ends. The germline V gene encodes CDR1 MNHGY and CDR2 SVAAGI. The CDR3 is made up of 13 amino acids. In DNA, the CDR3 is TGTGCCAGCAGTTACTCGAAGGCTGCGCCCCAGCATTTT. This encodes CASSYSKAAPQHF.

The V call is TRBV6-5, the J call TRBJ1-2; D possibly corresponds to TRBD1 (6 bases). Germline V gene sequence: CDR1 MNHEY, CDR2 SVGAGI. Trimming removed 6 bases from V and 4 bases from J, with 18 bases in between. The CDR3 covers 15 residues. Here the CDR3 reads CASSPKGGGFYGYTF. In DNA form, the CDR3 reads TGTGCCAGCAGCCCCAAAGGGGGGGGTTTCTATGGCTACACCTTC.